Sequencing of this T cell receptor beta chain was carried out in a study of T cell changes during pregnancy in multiple sclerosis (dated by TCRdb to about 2019). Broadly, across the study: The study examined how the T cell repertoire changed over the course of pregnancy in women with multiple sclerosis.

CDR1 and CDR2 were assigned from the germline V gene as SGHTS and YDEGEE. Including the terminal cysteine and phenylalanine, the CDR3 comprises 12 residues. The read is trimmed to its CDR3 DNA, 36 bases read in frame from base 1. After removal of 5 bases from V and 12 bases from J, the junction retains 6 bases not matched to a gene. With respect to this clone: The target of this receptor is not known. One base away there is no much larger clone; base qualities are not given.

The protocol used for the library was the immunoSEQ multiplex PCR assay. Here the immuneACCESS table is served through TCRdb, limited to in-frame sequences with V and J called. Missing clones are a known gap in these copies; in checked studies unresolved V genes cover under half, and the rest lacks a known reason. The sample data list 22,000 or so clones, and roughly nine tenths of these were observed just once. The ten biggest clones cover approximately 0.63% of the sample. The material sequenced was CD4+ T cells from peripheral blood mononuclear cells, taken after pregnancy. This receptor was obtained from a female donor in good health, enrolled as a control in a pregnancy study. The chain couples TRBV5-8 to TRBJ2-1, and TRBD2 matches 9 of the central bases. The DNA sequence is as follows: TGTGCCAGCAGTGCAGGCGGGAGGGGGCAGTTCTTC. Translated, it gives CASSAGGRGQFF.